The rows below give T cell receptor beta chains drawn from one sample of a study of T cells in Graves' hyperthyroidism and ophthalmopathy. TCRdb reprocessed the multiplex PCR reads via MiXCR and lists one record per CDR3 protein. The repertoire holds 620,000 or so distinct CDR3 sequences, with roughly 14% as singletons. Source material: blood. The receptors were sampled from a woman aged 45-65 years with Graves' ophthalmopathy. Both conserved end residues are part of each CDR3. Fields, in order: D gene, clone size, J gene, V gene, CDR3 DNA, CDR3 protein. D genes are given only for firm matches. Size is stated for part of the rows, as once, few or many counts, or as a class when the clone is expanded.

D: -; size: few; J: TRBJ2-7; V: TRBV4-2; DNA: TGTGCCAGCAGCCAAGATAAGAGCAGTGTTGCCTACGAGCAGTACTTC; CDR3: CASSQDKSSVAYEQYF
D: TRBD2; size: many; J: TRBJ2-5; V: TRBV7-2; DNA: TGTGCCAGCAGCTTATGGGCCACTAGCGACCAAGAGACCCAGTACTTC; CDR3: CASSLWATSDQETQYF
D: TRBD2; size: many; J: TRBJ2-7; V: TRBV7-9; DNA: TGTGCCAGCAACAATGGGGGGGACTACGAGCAGTACTTC; CDR3: CASNNGGDYEQYF
D: TRBD1; size: -; J: TRBJ2-1; V: TRBV29-1; DNA: TGCAGCGTTGACTATGGCGACAGGGGATCTAACAATGAGCAGTTCTTC; CDR3: CSVDYGDRGSNNEQFF
D: -; size: many; J: TRBJ1-1; V: TRBV30; DNA: TGTGCCTGGAGGAGGGGGAACACTGAAGCTTTCTTT; CDR3: CAWRRGNTEAFF
D: -; size: many; J: TRBJ1-1; V: TRBV7-3; DNA: TGTGCCAGCAGCTTAATGGGGGCTACTGAAGCTTTCTTT; CDR3: CASSLMGATEAFF
D: TRBD2; size: many; J: TRBJ2-1; V: TRBV7-9; DNA: TGTGCCAGCAGCTTAGTACTAGCGGCTTACAATGAGCAGTTCTTC; CDR3: CASSLVLAAYNEQFF
D: -; size: many; J: TRBJ2-2; V: TRBV18; DNA: TGTGCCAGCTCACCATCCGGCACCGGGGAGCTGTTTTTT; CDR3: CASSPSGTGELFF
D: -; size: many; J: TRBJ2-2; V: TRBV7-3; DNA: TGTGCCAGCAGCTTAAGGTCTAGCGACAGGAACACCGGGGAGCTGTTTTTT; CDR3: CASSLRSSDRNTGELFF
D: -; size: many; J: TRBJ2-7; V: TRBV28; DNA: TGTGCCAGCAACATTAAATCCAGGGATGCCTACGAGCAGTACTTC; CDR3: CASNIKSRDAYEQYF
D: TRBD1; size: few; J: TRBJ2-3; V: TRBV30; DNA: TGTGCCTGGAGTGGGACAGGGGCTAGCACAGATACGCAGTATTTT; CDR3: CAWSGTGASTDTQYF
D: -; size: -; J: TRBJ2-4; V: TRBV5-1; DNA: TGCGCCAGCAGCTTGGGGGGTCAGGGTATGCTTCCCAAAAACATTCAGTACTTC; CDR3: CASSLGGQGMLPKNIQYF
D: TRBD2; size: -; J: TRBJ2-1; V: TRBV4-2; DNA: TGTGCCAGCAGCCAAGCCGGGACTAGCGTCGACAAGGAGCAGTTCTTC; CDR3: CASSQAGTSVDKEQFF
D: -; size: few; J: TRBJ2-2; V: TRBV30; DNA: TGTGCCTGGAGTTTTGGAGCCCGCAGGGAGCTGTTTTTT; CDR3: CAWSFGARRELFF
D: TRBD1; size: many; J: TRBJ1-2; V: TRBV6-2/TRBV6-3; DNA: TGTGCCAGCAGTTACTCGAGACAGGGGGCGCCTGGCTACACCTTC; CDR3: CASSYSRQGAPGYTF
D: -; size: many; J: TRBJ1-5; V: TRBV12-3/TRBV12-4; DNA: TGTGCCAGCAGCACGGGGGTCAATCAGCCCCAGCATTTT; CDR3: CASSTGVNQPQHF